A selection of T cell receptor beta chains follows, all from one sample in a study of CD8+CD57+ T cells in acquired aplastic anemia. TCRdb used MiXCR to reprocess the reads, holding one entry per CDR3 protein. The table includes under 200,000 distinct CDR3 sequences, about half detected once. The sample taken for sequencing was sorted CD4+, CD8+, or CD8+CD57+ T cells (not recorded which) from PBMCs. These TCRs come from a human donor with aplastic anemia. The CDR3 runs from the conserved cysteine through the conserved F or W. Fields, in order: D gene, J gene, V gene, clone size, CDR3 protein, CDR3 DNA. D genes are given only for firm matches. Not all rows give a size; the values are once, few, many and, for expanded clones, a class.

d_call: .; j_call: TRBJ2-7; v_call: TRBV24-1; clone_size: .; cdr3_aa: CATSDPGAEQYF; cdr3_nt: TGTGCCACCAGTGACCCAGGGGCCGAGCAGTACTTC
d_call: TRBD1; j_call: TRBJ2-3; v_call: TRBV4-1; clone_size: many; cdr3_aa: CASSQEGQGGYTQYF; cdr3_nt: TGCGCCAGCAGCCAGGAGGGACAGGGAGGTTATACGCAGTATTTT
d_call: .; j_call: TRBJ1-1; v_call: TRBV20-1; clone_size: .; cdr3_aa: CSGAGVNTEASF; cdr3_nt: TGCAGTGGTGCGGGGGTGAACACTGAAGCTTCCTTT
d_call: TRBD2; j_call: TRBJ2-2; v_call: TRBV12-3/TRBV12-4; clone_size: once; cdr3_aa: CASSLAGLAAGELFF; cdr3_nt: TGTGCCAGCAGTTTAGCGGGACTAGCGGCCGGGGAGCTGTTTTTT
d_call: .; j_call: TRBJ2-5; v_call: TRBV2; clone_size: once; cdr3_aa: CASSDLGSQETQYF; cdr3_nt: TGTGCCAGCAGTGACCTGGGGAGCCAAGAGACCCAGTACTTC
d_call: .; j_call: TRBJ2-3; v_call: TRBV19; clone_size: .; cdr3_aa: CASSGGGIATDTQYF; cdr3_nt: TGTGCCAGTTCTGGAGGGGGCATCGCTACAGATACGCAGTATTTT
d_call: TRBD1; j_call: TRBJ1-2; v_call: TRBV20-1; clone_size: .; cdr3_aa: CSARVIPGTGSGNYGYTF; cdr3_nt: TGCAGTGCTAGAGTCATACCCGGGACAGGGAGCGGCAACTATGGCTACACCTTC
d_call: TRBD1; j_call: TRBJ2-1; v_call: TRBV2; clone_size: once; cdr3_aa: CATNWGQTYYNEQFF; cdr3_nt: TGTGCCACCAATTGGGGACAGACATATTACAATGAGCAGTTCTTC
d_call: .; j_call: TRBJ2-1; v_call: TRBV11-1; clone_size: many; cdr3_aa: CASTSNPKSYNEQFF; cdr3_nt: TGTGCCAGCACCTCCAATCCCAAGTCCTACAATGAGCAGTTCTTC
d_call: .; j_call: TRBJ2-7; v_call: TRBV14; clone_size: once; cdr3_aa: CASSGHNEQYF; cdr3_nt: TGTGCCAGCAGCGGCCATAACGAGCAGTACTTC
d_call: .; j_call: TRBJ2-1; v_call: TRBV6-2/TRBV6-3; clone_size: many; cdr3_aa: CATRRYNEQFF; cdr3_nt: TGTGCCACCCGTCGGTACAATGAGCAGTTCTTC
d_call: .; j_call: TRBJ2-5; v_call: TRBV5-6; clone_size: .; cdr3_aa: CASSLWLLETQYF; cdr3_nt: TGTGCCAGCAGCTTGTGGTTGCTTGAGACCCAGTACTTC
d_call: .; j_call: TRBJ1-2; v_call: TRBV24-1; clone_size: .; cdr3_aa: CATSQGGYGYTF; cdr3_nt: TGTGCCACCAGCCAAGGGGGATATGGCTACACCTTC
d_call: .; j_call: TRBJ2-2; v_call: TRBV19; clone_size: many; cdr3_aa: CASSISDRTNTGELFF; cdr3_nt: TGTGCCAGTAGTATATCGGACAGAACCAACACCGGGGAGCTGTTTTTT
d_call: .; j_call: TRBJ2-7; v_call: TRBV4-1; clone_size: .; cdr3_aa: CASSPWAGSYEQYF; cdr3_nt: TGCGCCAGCAGCCCCTGGGCTGGTTCCTACGAGCAGTACTTC
d_call: TRBD1; j_call: TRBJ1-1; v_call: TRBV24-1; clone_size: .; cdr3_aa: CATSDLTGVMNTEAFF; cdr3_nt: TGTGCCACCAGTGATTTGACAGGGGTCATGAACACTGAAGCTTTCTTT
d_call: TRBD1; j_call: TRBJ2-7; v_call: TRBV6-5; clone_size: .; cdr3_aa: CASSYVRQGPYEQYF; cdr3_nt: TGTGCCAGCAGTTACGTGAGACAGGGACCCTACGAGCAGTACTTC
d_call: TRBD2; j_call: TRBJ2-7; v_call: TRBV2; clone_size: .; cdr3_aa: CAGRGGTSNEQYF; cdr3_nt: TGTGCCGGGAGGGGGGGGACTAGCAACGAGCAGTACTTC
d_call: .; j_call: TRBJ2-7; v_call: TRBV12-3/TRBV12-4; clone_size: many; cdr3_aa: CASSRQANYEQYF; cdr3_nt: TGTGCCAGCAGCAGACAGGCCAACTACGAGCAGTACTTC
d_call: .; j_call: TRBJ1-5; v_call: TRBV18; clone_size: .; cdr3_aa: CASSPAVGNQPQHF; cdr3_nt: TGTGCCAGCTCACCGGCGGTGGGCAATCAGCCCCAGCATTTT
d_call: .; j_call: TRBJ2-3; v_call: TRBV15; clone_size: many; cdr3_aa: CATSSSGTSLGDTQYF; cdr3_nt: TGTGCCACCAGCAGTTCCGGGACTTCGTTAGGAGATACGCAGTATTTT
d_call: .; j_call: TRBJ2-2; v_call: TRBV7-2; clone_size: many; cdr3_aa: CASSSSRDASRVGELFF; cdr3_nt: TGTGCCAGCAGCTCGAGCAGGGACGCCTCCCGGGTAGGGGAGCTGTTTTTT
d_call: .; j_call: TRBJ1-1; v_call: TRBV29-1; clone_size: many; cdr3_aa: CSVYKRGSYEAFF; cdr3_nt: TGCAGCGTATATAAGCGGGGGTCCTATGAAGCTTTCTTT
d_call: .; j_call: TRBJ2-7; v_call: TRBV5-1; clone_size: once; cdr3_aa: CASSLDGQGRIREQGF; cdr3_nt: TGCGCCAGCAGCTTGGATGGCCAGGGGAGGATCCGCGAGCAGGGCTTC
d_call: TRBD1; j_call: TRBJ1-3; v_call: TRBV5-1; clone_size: .; cdr3_aa: CASSLIGTGYGNTIYF; cdr3_nt: TGCGCCAGCAGCCTGATCGGGACAGGGTATGGAAACACCATATATTTT
d_call: TRBD2; j_call: TRBJ2-3; v_call: TRBV12-3/TRBV12-4; clone_size: .; cdr3_aa: CASSFLRGADTQYF; cdr3_nt: TGTGCCAGCAGTTTTTTACGGGGGGCAGATACGCAGTATTTT
d_call: .; j_call: TRBJ1-1; v_call: TRBV12-3/TRBV12-4; clone_size: many; cdr3_aa: CASIPFMNTEAFF; cdr3_nt: TGTGCCAGCATCCCCTTCATGAACACTGAAGCTTTCTTT
d_call: TRBD2; j_call: TRBJ2-2; v_call: TRBV5-1; clone_size: many; cdr3_aa: CASSDGTSFPGELFF; cdr3_nt: TGCGCCAGCAGCGACGGGACTAGCTTTCCCGGGGAGCTGTTTTTT
d_call: .; j_call: TRBJ2-5; v_call: TRBV7-8; clone_size: .; cdr3_aa: CASSSPSQETQYF; cdr3_nt: TGTGCCAGCAGCTCACCCTCCCAAGAGACCCAGTACTTC
d_call: TRBD2; j_call: TRBJ2-3; v_call: TRBV20-1; clone_size: once; cdr3_aa: CSAARDYNTDTQYF; cdr3_nt: TGCAGTGCTGCTAGGGACTACAACACAGATACGCAGTATTTT
d_call: .; j_call: TRBJ1-1; v_call: TRBV25-1; clone_size: many; cdr3_aa: CASSGPTPNTEAFF; cdr3_nt: TGTGCCAGCAGTGGACCCACACCAAACACTGAAGCTTTCTTT
d_call: TRBD2; j_call: TRBJ2-3; v_call: TRBV20-1; clone_size: many; cdr3_aa: CSAPVRGGTDTQYF; cdr3_nt: TGCAGTGCTCCCGTGCGGGGGGGCACAGATACGCAGTATTTT
d_call: .; j_call: TRBJ1-2; v_call: TRBV25-1; clone_size: .; cdr3_aa: CASSEEGSFYGYTF; cdr3_nt: TGTGCCAGCAGTGAAGAGGGGTCTTTCTATGGCTACACCTTC
d_call: TRBD2; j_call: TRBJ2-2; v_call: TRBV20-1; clone_size: many; cdr3_aa: CSAWTGDLAGGGHGELFF; cdr3_nt: TGCAGTGCCTGGACAGGGGACCTAGCGGGAGGGGGCCACGGGGAGCTGTTTTTT
d_call: TRBD2; j_call: TRBJ2-3; v_call: TRBV24-1; clone_size: .; cdr3_aa: CATSDGLAGGPPDTQYF; cdr3_nt: TGTGCCACCAGTGATGGACTAGCGGGAGGGCCCCCAGATACGCAGTATTTT
d_call: TRBD1; j_call: TRBJ1-5; v_call: TRBV19; clone_size: many; cdr3_aa: CASSPRTGRFAQPQHF; cdr3_nt: TGTGCCAGTAGTCCTCGGACAGGGAGGTTCGCTCAGCCCCAGCATTTT
d_call: TRBD2; j_call: TRBJ2-7; v_call: TRBV7-9; clone_size: .; cdr3_aa: CASSRYQRDSYEQYF; cdr3_nt: TGTGCCAGCAGCCGGTACCAGCGGGACTCCTACGAGCAGTACTTC
d_call: .; j_call: TRBJ2-2; v_call: TRBV10-3; clone_size: many; cdr3_aa: CAIRAGGDTGELFF; cdr3_nt: TGTGCCATCAGAGCAGGGGGGGACACCGGGGAGCTGTTTTTT
d_call: .; j_call: TRBJ1-5; v_call: TRBV19; clone_size: once; cdr3_aa: CASSYRPRHQPQHF; cdr3_nt: TGTGCCAGTAGCTATCGGCCACGACATCAGCCCCAGCATTTT
d_call: TRBD1; j_call: TRBJ2-4; v_call: TRBV15; clone_size: .; cdr3_aa: CATSSFKQGERNIQYF; cdr3_nt: TGTGCCACCAGCAGCTTTAAACAGGGGGAGAGAAACATTCAGTACTTC
d_call: TRBD2; j_call: TRBJ2-2; v_call: TRBV7-6; clone_size: .; cdr3_aa: CASSLVAGDTGELFF; cdr3_nt: TGTGCCAGCAGCTTAGTAGCGGGAGACACCGGGGAGCTGTTTTTT
d_call: TRBD1; j_call: TRBJ2-4; v_call: TRBV20-1; clone_size: many; cdr3_aa: CSASYRDRGNIQYF; cdr3_nt: TGCAGTGCTAGTTACCGGGACAGGGGAAACATTCAGTACTTC
d_call: TRBD1; j_call: TRBJ1-2; v_call: TRBV7-9; clone_size: .; cdr3_aa: CASSPDRTGPGGYTF; cdr3_nt: TGTGCCAGCAGCCCAGACCGGACAGGCCCGGGGGGCTACACCTTC
d_call: .; j_call: TRBJ2-7; v_call: TRBV10-2; clone_size: .; cdr3_aa: CASADYEQYF; cdr3_nt: TGCGCCAGCGCCGACTACGAGCAGTACTTC
d_call: TRBD1; j_call: TRBJ2-5; v_call: TRBV15; clone_size: once; cdr3_aa: CATSFPGQGEETQYF; cdr3_nt: TGTGCCACCAGTTTTCCAGGACAGGGTGAAGAGACCCAGTACTTC
d_call: .; j_call: TRBJ2-7; v_call: TRBV7-9; clone_size: .; cdr3_aa: CASSCTVFHPNEQYF; cdr3_nt: TGTGCCAGCAGCTGCACGGTGTTTCATCCGAACGAGCAGTACTTC
d_call: .; j_call: TRBJ2-7; v_call: TRBV29-1; clone_size: .; cdr3_aa: CSVADIYEQYF; cdr3_nt: TGCAGCGTAGCGGACATTTACGAGCAGTACTTC
d_call: TRBD2; j_call: TRBJ2-1; v_call: TRBV11-3; clone_size: many; cdr3_aa: CASGTNTNEQFF; cdr3_nt: TGTGCCAGCGGGACTAATACAAATGAGCAGTTCTTC
d_call: .; j_call: TRBJ1-1; v_call: TRBV2; clone_size: few; cdr3_aa: CASSALTKMNTEAFF; cdr3_nt: TGTGCCAGCAGTGCATTGACTAAGATGAACACTGAAGCTTTCTTT
d_call: TRBD2; j_call: TRBJ2-3; v_call: TRBV20-1; clone_size: many; cdr3_aa: CSARHGLADNTDTQYF; cdr3_nt: TGCAGTGCTCGGCACGGACTAGCGGACAACACAGATACGCAGTATTTT
d_call: .; j_call: TRBJ2-7; v_call: TRBV11-3; clone_size: .; cdr3_aa: CASNTSWDLRYEQYF; cdr3_nt: TGTGCCAGCAACACCTCCTGGGACTTACGCTACGAGCAGTACTTC